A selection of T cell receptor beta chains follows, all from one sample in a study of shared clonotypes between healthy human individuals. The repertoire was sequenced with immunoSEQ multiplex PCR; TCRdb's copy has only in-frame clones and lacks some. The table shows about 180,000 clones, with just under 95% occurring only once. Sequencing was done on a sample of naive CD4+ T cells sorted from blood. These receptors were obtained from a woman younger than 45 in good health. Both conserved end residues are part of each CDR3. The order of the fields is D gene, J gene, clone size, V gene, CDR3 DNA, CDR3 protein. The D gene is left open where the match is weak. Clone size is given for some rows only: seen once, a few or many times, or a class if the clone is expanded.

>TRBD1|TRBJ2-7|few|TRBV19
TGTGCCAGTAGGCTACAGGGGGCGTCAGCCTACGAGCAGTACTTC
CASRLQGASAYEQYF
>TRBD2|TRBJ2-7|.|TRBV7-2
TGTGCCAGCAGCCGGACTAGCGGGGCCTACGAGCAGTACTTC
CASSRTSGAYEQYF
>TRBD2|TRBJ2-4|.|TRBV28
TGTGCCAGCAACCTAGCGGGAGCGGAAGGGGGGCTTCAGTACTTC
CASNLAGAEGGLQYF
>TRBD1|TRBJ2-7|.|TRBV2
TGTGCCAGCAGACAGGGGTTCGAGCAGTACTTC
CASRQGFEQYF
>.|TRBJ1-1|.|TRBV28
TGTGCCAGCAGTTTTGGGGCCCCGGGGACTGAAGCTTTCTTT
CASSFGAPGTEAFF
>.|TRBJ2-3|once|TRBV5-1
TGCGCCAGCAGCTTACGGGAACCTAGCACAGATACGCAGTATTTT
CASSLREPSTDTQYF
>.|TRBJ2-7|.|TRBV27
TGTGCCAGCAGTTCCCGTAGGGAAGGGTCCTACGAGCAGTACTTC
CASSSRREGSYEQYF
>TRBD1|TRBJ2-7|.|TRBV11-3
TGTGCCAGCAGCTTAGCGACAGGGACGGGCGAGCAGTACTTC
CASSLATGTGEQYF
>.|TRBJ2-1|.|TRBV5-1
TGCGCCAGCAGCTTGCGTGGCTCCTACAATGAGCAGTTCTTC
CASSLRGSYNEQFF
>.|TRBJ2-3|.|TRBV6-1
TGTGCCAGCAGTGACAACCTGAGCACAGATACGCAGTATTTT
CASSDNLSTDTQYF
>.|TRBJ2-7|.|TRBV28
TGTGCCAGCAGTTTACGTCTAGTATACGAGCAGTACTTC
CASSLRLVYEQYF
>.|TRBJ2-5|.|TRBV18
TGTGCCAGCTCACCACAGGGAGGAGAGACCCAGTACTTC
CASSPQGGETQYF
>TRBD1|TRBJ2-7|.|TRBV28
TGTGCCAGCAGTGCTCGACAGGGTCCGGACGAGCAGTACTTC
CASSARQGPDEQYF
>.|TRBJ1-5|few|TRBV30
TGTGCCTGGAGACAGGGAGGGCAGCCCCAGCATTTT
CAWRQGGQPQHF
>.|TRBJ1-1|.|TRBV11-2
TGTGCCAGCAGCTCCCGACGGGGGGCACCGAACACTGAAGCTTTCTTT
CASSSRRGAPNTEAFF
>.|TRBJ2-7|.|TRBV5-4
TGTGCCAGCAGAAAGACGGGGAGCTCCTACGAGCAGTACTTC
CASRKTGSSYEQYF
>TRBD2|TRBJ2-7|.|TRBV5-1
TGCGCCAGCAGTAAGGAACTAGCGGCCTACGAGCAGTACTTC
CASSKELAAYEQYF
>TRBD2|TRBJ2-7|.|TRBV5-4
TGTGCCAGCAGCTTGGTTTTCGGCGGGAGTAATTACGAGCAGTACTTC
CASSLVFGGSNYEQYF
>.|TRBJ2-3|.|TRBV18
TGTGCCAGCTCACTAACCCGGAACACAGATACGCAGTATTTT
CASSLTRNTDTQYF
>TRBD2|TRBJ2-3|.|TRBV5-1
TGCGCCAGCAGCTTTGGGGGACTAGCGGGAATTGATTTT
CASSFGGLAGIDF
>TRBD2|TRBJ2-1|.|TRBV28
TGTGCCAGCAGTTTATCGCGCTCGGGACTAGCGGGAGCACCCTCCTACAATGAGCAGTTCTTC
CASSLSRSGLAGAPSYNEQFF
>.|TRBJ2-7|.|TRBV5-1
TGCGCCAGCAGCCCAGGGGGGACAGAAACCTACGAGCAGTACTTC
CASSPGGTETYEQYF
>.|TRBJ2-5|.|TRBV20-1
TGCAGTCCGTTTAGCGGAGAGACCCAGTACTTC
CSPFSGETQYF
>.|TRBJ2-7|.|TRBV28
TGTGCCAGCACCCTTTCCTCCCTGGGACTCCACTACGAGCAGTACTTC
CASTLSSLGLHYEQYF
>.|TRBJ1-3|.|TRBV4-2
TGTGCCAGCAGCTTGGTTGGCAACACCATATATTTT
CASSLVGNTIYF
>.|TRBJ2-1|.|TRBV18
TGTGCCAGCTCACGCGGATCCAGCTCCTACAATGAGCAGTTCTTC
CASSRGSSSYNEQFF
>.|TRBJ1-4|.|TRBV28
TGTGCCAGCAGTCCCCCTGCGGGGGCTGGTGAAAAACTGTTTTTT
CASSPPAGAGEKLFF
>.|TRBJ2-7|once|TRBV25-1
TGTGCCAGCAGTGGATACAGAAATCCCTACGAGCAGTACTTC
CASSGYRNPYEQYF
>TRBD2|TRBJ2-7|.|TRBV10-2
TGCGCCAGCAGTGCCCCGTCTAGCGGATCCTACGAGCAGTACTTC
CASSAPSSGSYEQYF
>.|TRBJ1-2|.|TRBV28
TGTGCCAGCACCCAGGGGCGGGGTGGCTACACCTTC
CASTQGRGGYTF
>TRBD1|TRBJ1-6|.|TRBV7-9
TGTGCCAGCAGCCGGGACAGGGTATATAATTCACCCCTCCACTTT
CASSRDRVYNSPLHF
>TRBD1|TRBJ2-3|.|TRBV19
TGTGCCAGTAGTTCCGGGACAGGAGACACAGATACGCAGTATTTT
CASSSGTGDTDTQYF
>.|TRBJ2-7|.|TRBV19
TGTGCCAGTAGTATCGGCAGGGTAGACGAGCAGTACTTC
CASSIGRVDEQYF
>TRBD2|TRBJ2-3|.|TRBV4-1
TGCGCCAGCAGCCGACTAGCGGCAAGCACAGATACGCAGTATTTT
CASSRLAASTDTQYF
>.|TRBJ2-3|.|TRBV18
TGTGCCAGCTCCCCGCAAGAGGGGGTGGCAGATACGCAGTATTTT
CASSPQEGVADTQYF
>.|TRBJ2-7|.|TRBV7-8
TGTGCCAGCAGGAGGCGGGACCGGAGCGAGCAGTACTTC
CASRRRDRSEQYF
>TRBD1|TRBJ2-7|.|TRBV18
TGTGCCAGCTCACCAGTACCGGGACAGGCCTACGAGCAGTACTTC
CASSPVPGQAYEQYF
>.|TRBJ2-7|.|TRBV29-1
TGCAGCGTTGAAGGAATGGGAGTGGGTGGCGAGCAGTACTTC
CSVEGMGVGGEQYF
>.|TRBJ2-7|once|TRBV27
TGTGCCAGCAGTTTGAACAGGGTCTCCTACGAGCAGTACTTC
CASSLNRVSYEQYF
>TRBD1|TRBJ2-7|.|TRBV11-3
TGTGCCAGCAGTGGACAGGCCTCCTACGAGCAGTACTTC
CASSGQASYEQYF
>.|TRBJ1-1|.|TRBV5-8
TGTGCCAGCAGCGTTACAAGACCGATGAACACTGAAGCTTTCTTT
CASSVTRPMNTEAFF
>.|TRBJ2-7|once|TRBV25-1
TGTGCCAGCAGCCAAGGCGTCAGACACTACGAGCAGTACTTC
CASSQGVRHYEQYF
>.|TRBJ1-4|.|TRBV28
TGTGCCAGCAACCTCTCGGTCGGGGAAAAACTGTTTTTT
CASNLSVGEKLFF
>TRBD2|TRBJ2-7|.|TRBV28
TGTGCCAGCAGTTTAAATATCGGGAGGAGCTCCTACGAGCAGTACTTC
CASSLNIGRSSYEQYF
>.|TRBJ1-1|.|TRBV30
TGTGCCTGGAGTAGGGAATCCTTGAACACTGAAGCTTTCTTT
CAWSRESLNTEAFF
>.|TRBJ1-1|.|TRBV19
TGTGCCAGTGGATACACTGAAGCTTTCTTT
CASGYTEAFF
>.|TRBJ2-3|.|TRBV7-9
TGTGCCAGCAGCTTAGGGCAGGGAACAGATACGCAGTATTTT
CASSLGQGTDTQYF
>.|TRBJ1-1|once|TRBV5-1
TGCGCCAGCAGGCCCACAGGGATCTCGGTGAACACTGAAGCTTTCTTT
CASRPTGISVNTEAFF
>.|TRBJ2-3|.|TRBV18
TGTGCCAGCTCACCACGGTCGTCGAATACGCAGTATTTT
CASSPRSSNTQYF
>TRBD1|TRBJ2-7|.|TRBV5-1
TGCGCCAGCAGCGTCGGACAGGGAGTTCCCTACGAGCAGTACTTC
CASSVGQGVPYEQYF
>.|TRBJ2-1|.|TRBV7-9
TGTGCCAGCAGCGGGGGGACAGATTACAATGAGCAGTTCTTC
CASSGGTDYNEQFF
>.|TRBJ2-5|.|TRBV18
TGTGCCAGCTCACCTTTTCATAGGGAGGAGCAGTACTTC
CASSPFHREEQYF
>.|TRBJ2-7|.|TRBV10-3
TGTGCCATCAGTGAGGCCACAGGGACCGAGCAGTACTTC
CAISEATGTEQYF
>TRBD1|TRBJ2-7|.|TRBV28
TGTGCCAGCAGCCGCCCAGGGGGCTACGAGCAGTACTTC
CASSRPGGYEQYF
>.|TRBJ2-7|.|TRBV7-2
TGTGCCAGCAGCTTAACGGGAGAGAGTGTCTACGAGCAGTACTTC
CASSLTGESVYEQYF
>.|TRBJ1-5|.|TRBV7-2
TGTGCCAGCAGCTTAGCGGGGGGGCCGGACGGCCAGCCCCAGCATTTT
CASSLAGGPDGQPQHF
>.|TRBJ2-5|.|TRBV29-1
TGCAGCGTTGCGTTTGGAGAGACCCAGTACTTC
CSVAFGETQYF
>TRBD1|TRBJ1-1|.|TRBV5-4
TGTGCCAGCAGCCGGGGACAGGGAAGGACTGAAGCTTTCTTT
CASSRGQGRTEAFF
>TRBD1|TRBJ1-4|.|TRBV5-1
TGCGCCAGCAGCTCCTCCGGGACAGGGGATGAAAAACTGTTTTTT
CASSSSGTGDEKLFF
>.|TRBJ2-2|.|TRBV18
TGTGCCAGCTCACTACGGGACACCGACACCGGGGAGCTGTTTTTT
CASSLRDTDTGELFF